The present T cell receptor beta chain was sequenced within a study of human CD8 memory T cell subsets. Study-level points and caveats: A similarly high level of diversity characterized stem-like memory and precursor exhausted T cells, unlike effector memory cells. Only minimal overlap was seen between the stem-like memory and the precursor exhausted T cell repertoires. Stem-like memory T cell repertoires seemed more diverse than precursor exhausted ones by Chao1 estimates.

TCR beta libraries were made by UMI-labeled 5' RACE. TCRdb re-called the 5' RACE reads and catalogs CDR3 proteins one per entry, DNA excluded. The repertoire table contains 15,000 to 20,000 distinct CDR3 sequences. A word on this clonotype: Its antigen is not known.

The authors identified stem-like memory CD8+ T cells (TSTEM) as CCR7+ PD-1- TIGIT-. Germline V lookup: CDR1 MNHEY, CDR2 SMNVEV (reference sequence). The length of the CDR3 is 14 residues. The chain combines TRBV27 with TRBJ2-2; TCRdb gives TRBD2 as the D gene, but with no DNA this cannot be confirmed. The material sequenced was CD8+ stem-like memory T cells (TSCM and TCM) sorted from PBMCs. Subset reported: stem-like memory CD8 T cells (TSTEM), CCR7+ PD-1- TIGIT-. This TCR came from a human donor in good health. CDR3 amino acids: CASSPRRETGELFF.